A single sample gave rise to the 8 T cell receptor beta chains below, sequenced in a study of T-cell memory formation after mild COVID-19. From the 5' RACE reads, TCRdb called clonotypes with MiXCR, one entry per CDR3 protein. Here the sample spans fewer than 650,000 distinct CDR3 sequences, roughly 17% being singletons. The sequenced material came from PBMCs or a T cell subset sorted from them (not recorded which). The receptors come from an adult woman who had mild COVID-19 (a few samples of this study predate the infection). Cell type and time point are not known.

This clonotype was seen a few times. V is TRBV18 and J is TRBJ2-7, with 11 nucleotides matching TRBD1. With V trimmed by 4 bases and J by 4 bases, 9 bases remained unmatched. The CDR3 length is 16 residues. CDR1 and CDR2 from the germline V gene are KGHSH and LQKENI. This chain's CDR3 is CASSLLAGTGGYEQYF. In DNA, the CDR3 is TGTGCCAGCTCACTACTTGCCGGGACAGGGGGGTACGAGCAGTACTTC.

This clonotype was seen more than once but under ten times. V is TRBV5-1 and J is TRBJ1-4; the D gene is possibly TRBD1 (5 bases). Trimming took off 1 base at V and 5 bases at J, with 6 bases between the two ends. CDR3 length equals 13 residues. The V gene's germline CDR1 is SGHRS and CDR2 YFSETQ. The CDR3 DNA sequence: TGCGCCAGCAGCTTGTGGGGGAATGAAAAACTGTTTTTT. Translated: CASSLWGNEKLFF.

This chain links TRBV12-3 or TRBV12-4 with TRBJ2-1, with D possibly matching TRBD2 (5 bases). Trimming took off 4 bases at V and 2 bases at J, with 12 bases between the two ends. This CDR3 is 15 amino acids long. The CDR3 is CASSSPGSTYNEQFF. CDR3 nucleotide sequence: TGTGCCAGCAGTTCCCCGGGATCTACCTACAATGAGCAGTTCTTC.

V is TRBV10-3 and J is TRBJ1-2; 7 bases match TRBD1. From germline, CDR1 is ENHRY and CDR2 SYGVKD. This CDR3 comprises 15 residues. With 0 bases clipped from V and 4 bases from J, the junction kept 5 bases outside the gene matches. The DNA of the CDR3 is TGTGCCATCAGTGAGTCACGACAGGGCTTCTATGGCTACACCTTC. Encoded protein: CAISESRQGFYGYTF.

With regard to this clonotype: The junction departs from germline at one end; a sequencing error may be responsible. The CDR3 nucleotides are TGTGCCAGCAGTTTTTTGGGGACCCGGATCCGTTTC. Its protein is CASSFLGTRIRF. The V and J genes are TRBV12-3 or TRBV12-4 and TRBJ2-7; either TRBD1 or TRBD2 may fit D (5 bases each). The CDR3 covers 12 residues.

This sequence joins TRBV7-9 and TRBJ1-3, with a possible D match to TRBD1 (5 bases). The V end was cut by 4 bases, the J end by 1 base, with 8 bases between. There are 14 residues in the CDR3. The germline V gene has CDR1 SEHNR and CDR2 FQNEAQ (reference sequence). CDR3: CASSSGRSGNTIYF. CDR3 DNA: TGTGCCAGCAGCTCGGGACGGTCTGGAAACACCATATATTTT.

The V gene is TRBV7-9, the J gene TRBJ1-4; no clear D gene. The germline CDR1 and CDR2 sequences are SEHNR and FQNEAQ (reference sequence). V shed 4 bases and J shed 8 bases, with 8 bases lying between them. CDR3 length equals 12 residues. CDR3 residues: CASSSPVEKLFF. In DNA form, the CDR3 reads TGTGCCAGCAGCTCCCCGGTCGAAAAACTGTTTTTT.

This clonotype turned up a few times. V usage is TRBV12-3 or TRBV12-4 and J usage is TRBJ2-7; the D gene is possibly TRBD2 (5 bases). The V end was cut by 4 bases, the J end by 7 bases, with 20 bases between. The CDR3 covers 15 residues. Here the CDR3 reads CASSSRGASIGEQYF. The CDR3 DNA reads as TGTGCCAGCAGTTCCCGGGGTGCCAGCATTGGAGAGCAGTACTTC.